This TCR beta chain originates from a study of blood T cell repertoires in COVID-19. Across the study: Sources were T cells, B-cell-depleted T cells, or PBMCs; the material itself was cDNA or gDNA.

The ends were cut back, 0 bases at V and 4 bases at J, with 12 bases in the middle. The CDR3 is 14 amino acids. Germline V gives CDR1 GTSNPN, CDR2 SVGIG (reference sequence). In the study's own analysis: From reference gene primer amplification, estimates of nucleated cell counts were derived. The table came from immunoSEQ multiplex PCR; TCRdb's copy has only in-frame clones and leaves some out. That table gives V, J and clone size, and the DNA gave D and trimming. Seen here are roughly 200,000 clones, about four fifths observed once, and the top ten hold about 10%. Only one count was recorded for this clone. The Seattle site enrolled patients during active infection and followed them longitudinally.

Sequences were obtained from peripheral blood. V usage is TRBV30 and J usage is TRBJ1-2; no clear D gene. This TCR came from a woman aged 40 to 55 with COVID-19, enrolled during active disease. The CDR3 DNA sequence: TGTGCCTGGAGTGTCCCCGAGGACTCCTATGGCTACACCTTC. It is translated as CAWSVPEDSYGYTF.